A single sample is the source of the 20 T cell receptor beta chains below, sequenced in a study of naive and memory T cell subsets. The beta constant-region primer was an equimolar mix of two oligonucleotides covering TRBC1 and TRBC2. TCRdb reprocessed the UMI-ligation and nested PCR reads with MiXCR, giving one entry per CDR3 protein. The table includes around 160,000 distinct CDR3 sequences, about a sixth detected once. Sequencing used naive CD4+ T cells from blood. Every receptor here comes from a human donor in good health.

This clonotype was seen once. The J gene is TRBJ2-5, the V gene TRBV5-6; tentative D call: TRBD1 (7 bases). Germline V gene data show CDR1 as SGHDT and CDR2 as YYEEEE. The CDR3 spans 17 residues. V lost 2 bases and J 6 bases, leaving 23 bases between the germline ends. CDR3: CASSFSRQGGVVKTQYF. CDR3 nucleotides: TGTGCCAGCAGCTTTAGCAGGCAGGGGGGCGTGGTGAAGACCCAGTACTTC.

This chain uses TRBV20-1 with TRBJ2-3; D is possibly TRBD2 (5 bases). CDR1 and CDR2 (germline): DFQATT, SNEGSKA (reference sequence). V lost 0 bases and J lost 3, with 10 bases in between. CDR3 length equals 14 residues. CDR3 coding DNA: TGCAGTGCTAGAGATAGCAGAGGGACAGATACGCAGTATTTT. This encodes CSARDSRGTDTQYF.

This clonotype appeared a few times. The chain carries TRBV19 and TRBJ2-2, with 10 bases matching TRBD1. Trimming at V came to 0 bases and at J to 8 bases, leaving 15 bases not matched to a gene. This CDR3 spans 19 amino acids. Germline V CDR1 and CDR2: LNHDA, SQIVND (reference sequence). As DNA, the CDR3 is TGTGCCAGTAGTATAGATGGGACAGGGGTAACTTGGTCTTCAGGGGAGCTGTTTTTT. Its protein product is CASSIDGTGVTWSSGELFF.

The DNA of the CDR3 is TGTGCCAGCCGTATTTCGAAATGGGGCTCCATGAACACTGAAGCTTTCTTT. This codes for CASRISKWGSMNTEAFF. The V gene is TRBV7-9, the J gene TRBJ1-1; TRBD1 is a possible D gene (5 bases). The V gene lost 8 bases and the J gene lost 0 bases, with 22 bases spanning the gap. The CDR3 covers 17 residues. CDR1 and CDR2 from the germline V gene are SEHNR and FQNEAQ (reference sequence).

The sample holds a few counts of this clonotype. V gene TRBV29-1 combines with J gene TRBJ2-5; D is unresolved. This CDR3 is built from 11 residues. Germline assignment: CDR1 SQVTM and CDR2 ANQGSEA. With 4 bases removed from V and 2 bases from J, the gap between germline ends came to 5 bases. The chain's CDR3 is CSVAQQETQYF. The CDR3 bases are TGCAGCGTTGCCCAGCAAGAGACCCAGTACTTC.

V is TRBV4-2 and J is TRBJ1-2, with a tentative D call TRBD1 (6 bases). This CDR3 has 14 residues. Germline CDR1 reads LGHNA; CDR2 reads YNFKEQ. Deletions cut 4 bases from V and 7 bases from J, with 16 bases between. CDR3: CASSPGQSNRGYTF. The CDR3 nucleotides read TGTGCCAGCAGCCCTGGACAGTCCAATCGTGGCTACACCTTC.

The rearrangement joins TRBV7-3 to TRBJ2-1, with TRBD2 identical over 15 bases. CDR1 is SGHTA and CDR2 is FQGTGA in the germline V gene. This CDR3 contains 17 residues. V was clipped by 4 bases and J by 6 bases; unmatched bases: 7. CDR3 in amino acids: CASSYRGLAGGSNEQFF. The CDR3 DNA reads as TGTGCCAGCAGCTATCGGGGACTAGCGGGAGGTAGCAATGAGCAGTTCTTC.

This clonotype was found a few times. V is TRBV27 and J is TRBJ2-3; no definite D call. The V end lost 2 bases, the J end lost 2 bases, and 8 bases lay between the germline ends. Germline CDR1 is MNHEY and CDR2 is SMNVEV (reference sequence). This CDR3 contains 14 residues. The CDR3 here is CASSLRFFTDTQYF. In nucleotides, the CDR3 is TGTGCCAGCAGTTTACGGTTTTTCACAGATACGCAGTATTTT.

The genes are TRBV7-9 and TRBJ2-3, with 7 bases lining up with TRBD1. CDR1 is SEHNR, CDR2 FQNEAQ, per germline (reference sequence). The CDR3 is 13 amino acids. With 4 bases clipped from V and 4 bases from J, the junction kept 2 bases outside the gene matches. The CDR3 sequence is CASSSTGADTQYF. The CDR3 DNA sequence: TGTGCCAGCAGCTCCACAGGGGCAGATACGCAGTATTTT.

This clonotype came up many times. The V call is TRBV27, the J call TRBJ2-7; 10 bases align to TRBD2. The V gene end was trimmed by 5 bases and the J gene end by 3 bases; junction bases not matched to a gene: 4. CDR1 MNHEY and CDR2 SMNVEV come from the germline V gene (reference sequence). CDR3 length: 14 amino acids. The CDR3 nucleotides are TGTGCCAGCAGTCCTAGCGGGAGCTTCTACGAGCAGTACTTC. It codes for CASSPSGSFYEQYF.

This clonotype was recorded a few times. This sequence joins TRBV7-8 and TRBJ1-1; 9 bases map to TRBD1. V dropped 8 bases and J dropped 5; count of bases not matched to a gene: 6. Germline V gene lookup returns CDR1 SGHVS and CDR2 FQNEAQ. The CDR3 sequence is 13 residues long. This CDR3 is CASLLGQGTEAFF. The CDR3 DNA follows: TGTGCCAGCCTACTGGGACAGGGTACTGAAGCTTTCTTT.

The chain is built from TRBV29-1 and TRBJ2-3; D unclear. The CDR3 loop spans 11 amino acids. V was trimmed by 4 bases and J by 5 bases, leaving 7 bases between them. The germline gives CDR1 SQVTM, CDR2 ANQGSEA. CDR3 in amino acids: CSVGEEDTQYF. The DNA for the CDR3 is TGCAGCGTTGGCGAGGAAGATACGCAGTATTTT.

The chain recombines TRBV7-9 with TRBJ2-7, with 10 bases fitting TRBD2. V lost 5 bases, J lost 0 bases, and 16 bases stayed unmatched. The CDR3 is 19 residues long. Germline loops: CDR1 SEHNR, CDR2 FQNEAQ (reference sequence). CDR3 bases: TGTGCCAGCAGCCCAACGACAGAGAGGGGACTAGCGAACTCCTACGAGCAGTACTTC. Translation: CASSPTTERGLANSYEQYF.

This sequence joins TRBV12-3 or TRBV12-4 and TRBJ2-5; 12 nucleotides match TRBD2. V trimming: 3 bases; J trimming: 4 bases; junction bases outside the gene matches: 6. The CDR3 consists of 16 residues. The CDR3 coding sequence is TGTGCCAGCAGTTTGCATAAGACTAGCGGGAGAGAGACCCAGTACTTC. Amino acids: CASSLHKTSGRETQYF.

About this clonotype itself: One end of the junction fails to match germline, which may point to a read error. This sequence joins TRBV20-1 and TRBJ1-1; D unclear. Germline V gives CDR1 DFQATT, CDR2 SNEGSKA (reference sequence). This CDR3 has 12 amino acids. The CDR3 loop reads CSASVMNTEAFF. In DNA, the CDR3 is TGCAGTGCTAGTGTGATGAATACTGAAGCTTTCTTT.

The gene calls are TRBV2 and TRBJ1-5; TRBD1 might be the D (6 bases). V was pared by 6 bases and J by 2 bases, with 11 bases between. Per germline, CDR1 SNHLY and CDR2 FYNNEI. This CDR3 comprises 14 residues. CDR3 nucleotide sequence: TGTGCCAGCAGGCCCCGACAGGGCAATCAGCCCCAGCATTTT. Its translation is CASRPRQGNQPQHF. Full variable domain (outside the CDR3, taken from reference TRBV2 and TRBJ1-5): EPEVTQTPSHQVTQMGQEVILRCVPISNHLYFYWYRQILGQKVEFLVSFYNNEISEKSEIFDDQFSVERPDGSNFTLKIRSTKLEDSAMYFCASRPRQGNQPQHFGDGTRLSIL.

The CDR3, as DNA: TGTGCCAGCAGCTTGGGGGCAGCTTATAATTCACCCCTCCACTTT. Its translation: CASSLGAAYNSPLHF. The chain employs TRBV5-4 and TRBJ1-6; D is unresolved. The V and J ends lost 0 bases and 4 bases respectively, with 8 bases between them. The germline V gene has CDR1 SGHNT and CDR2 YYREEE (reference sequence). The CDR3 loop spans 15 amino acids.

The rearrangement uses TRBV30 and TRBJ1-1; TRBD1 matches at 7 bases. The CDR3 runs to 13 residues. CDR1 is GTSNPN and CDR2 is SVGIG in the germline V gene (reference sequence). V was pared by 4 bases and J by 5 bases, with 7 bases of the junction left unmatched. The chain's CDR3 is CAWIQDRVTEAFF. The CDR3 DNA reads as TGTGCCTGGATACAAGACAGGGTGACTGAAGCTTTCTTT.

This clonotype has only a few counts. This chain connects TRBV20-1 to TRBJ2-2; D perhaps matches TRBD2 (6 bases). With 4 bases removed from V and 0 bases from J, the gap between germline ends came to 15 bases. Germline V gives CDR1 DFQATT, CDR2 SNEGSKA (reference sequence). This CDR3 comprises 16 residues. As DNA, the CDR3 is TGCAGTGCTACAAGACCGGGACTGACGAACACCGGGGAGCTGTTTTTT. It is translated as CSATRPGLTNTGELFF.

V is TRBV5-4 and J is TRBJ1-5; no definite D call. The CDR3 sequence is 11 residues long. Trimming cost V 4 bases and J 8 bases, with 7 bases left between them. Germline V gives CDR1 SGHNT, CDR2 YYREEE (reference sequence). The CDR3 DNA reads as TGTGCCAGCAGCGCCAGAGAGCCCCAGCATTTT. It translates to CASSAREPQHF.